This is a list of T cell receptor beta chains from one sample in a study of cytomegalovirus exposure and HLA in healthy donors. Generated by immunoSEQ multiplex PCR, the TCRdb table keeps only in-frame clones and is missing some. Of roughly 110,000 clones in the sample, approximately 80% were seen once. The sample consisted of PBMCs. The receptors shown here come from a male donor in good health and CMV-seronegative. CDR3s include the opening cysteine and the closing phenylalanine or tryptophan. D genes are given only for firm matches. Rows may omit the clone size; those that give it use once, few, many or a size class.

>.|TRBV4-1|TRBJ2-3|.
CASSQDSRGDTDTQYF
TGCGCCAGCAGCCAAGATTCTCGGGGTGACACAGATACGCAGTATTTT
>.|TRBV19|TRBJ1-1|TRBD1
CAVTSGGLNTEAFF
TGTGCCGTAACGTCAGGGGGCTTGAACACTGAAGCTTTCTTT
>.|TRBV27|TRBJ2-5|.
CASSLDRNQETQYF
TGTGCCAGCAGTTTAGACAGGAACCAAGAGACGCAGTACTTC
>.|TRBV27|TRBJ2-1|TRBD2
CASSPGLAGGYNEQFF
TGTGCCAGCAGTCCCGGACTAGCAGGAGGGTACAATGAGCAGTTCTTC
>.|TRBV10-3|TRBJ1-2|TRBD1
CAISLRGLEGYTF
TGTGCCATCAGTCTCAGGGGGCTTGAAGGCTACACCTTC
>.|TRBV7-9|TRBJ2-3|.
CASSLITASTDTQYF
TGTGCCAGCAGCTTAATCACAGCTAGCACAGATACGCAGTATTTT
>.|TRBV7-2|TRBJ2-5|.
CASSLVALPQYF
TGTGCCAGCAGCTTAGTTGCGCTTCCACAGTACTTC
>.|TRBV6-1|TRBJ2-3|TRBD2
CASSGGTSGSTDTQYF
TGTGCCAGCAGTGGCGGGACTAGCGGGTCCACAGATACGCAGTATTTT
>.|TRBV5-1|TRBJ2-3|TRBD2
CASSPNLAGREGYF
TGCGCCAGCAGTCCAAATCTAGCCGGGAGGGAGGGGTATTTT
>few|TRBV6-1|TRBJ1-1|.
CASMDRVGTEAFF
TGTGCCAGCATGGATCGGGTCGGGACTGAAGCTTTCTTT
>.|TRBV7-9|TRBJ1-3|TRBD1
CASSLTGGSSGNTIYF
TGTGCCAGCAGCCTGACAGGGGGCTCGAGCGGAAACACCATATATTTT
>.|TRBV29-1|TRBJ2-7|TRBD2
CSRSKPGLASYEQYF
TGCAGCCGTTCCAAGCCGGGACTAGCGAGCTACGAGCAGTACTTC
>.|TRBV6-1|TRBJ1-4|TRBD1
CASSDIGQGLNEKLFF
TGTGCCAGCAGTGATATCGGACAGGGACTGAATGAAAAACTGTTTTTT
>.|TRBV5-4|TRBJ2-3|.
CASSSQAGGATDTQYF
TGTGCCAGCAGCTCCCAGGCTGGAGGGGCCACAGATACGCAGTATTTT
>.|TRBV7-9|TRBJ1-2|.
CASSFPANYGYTF
TGTGCCAGCAGCTTTCCAGCTAACTATGGCTACACCTTC